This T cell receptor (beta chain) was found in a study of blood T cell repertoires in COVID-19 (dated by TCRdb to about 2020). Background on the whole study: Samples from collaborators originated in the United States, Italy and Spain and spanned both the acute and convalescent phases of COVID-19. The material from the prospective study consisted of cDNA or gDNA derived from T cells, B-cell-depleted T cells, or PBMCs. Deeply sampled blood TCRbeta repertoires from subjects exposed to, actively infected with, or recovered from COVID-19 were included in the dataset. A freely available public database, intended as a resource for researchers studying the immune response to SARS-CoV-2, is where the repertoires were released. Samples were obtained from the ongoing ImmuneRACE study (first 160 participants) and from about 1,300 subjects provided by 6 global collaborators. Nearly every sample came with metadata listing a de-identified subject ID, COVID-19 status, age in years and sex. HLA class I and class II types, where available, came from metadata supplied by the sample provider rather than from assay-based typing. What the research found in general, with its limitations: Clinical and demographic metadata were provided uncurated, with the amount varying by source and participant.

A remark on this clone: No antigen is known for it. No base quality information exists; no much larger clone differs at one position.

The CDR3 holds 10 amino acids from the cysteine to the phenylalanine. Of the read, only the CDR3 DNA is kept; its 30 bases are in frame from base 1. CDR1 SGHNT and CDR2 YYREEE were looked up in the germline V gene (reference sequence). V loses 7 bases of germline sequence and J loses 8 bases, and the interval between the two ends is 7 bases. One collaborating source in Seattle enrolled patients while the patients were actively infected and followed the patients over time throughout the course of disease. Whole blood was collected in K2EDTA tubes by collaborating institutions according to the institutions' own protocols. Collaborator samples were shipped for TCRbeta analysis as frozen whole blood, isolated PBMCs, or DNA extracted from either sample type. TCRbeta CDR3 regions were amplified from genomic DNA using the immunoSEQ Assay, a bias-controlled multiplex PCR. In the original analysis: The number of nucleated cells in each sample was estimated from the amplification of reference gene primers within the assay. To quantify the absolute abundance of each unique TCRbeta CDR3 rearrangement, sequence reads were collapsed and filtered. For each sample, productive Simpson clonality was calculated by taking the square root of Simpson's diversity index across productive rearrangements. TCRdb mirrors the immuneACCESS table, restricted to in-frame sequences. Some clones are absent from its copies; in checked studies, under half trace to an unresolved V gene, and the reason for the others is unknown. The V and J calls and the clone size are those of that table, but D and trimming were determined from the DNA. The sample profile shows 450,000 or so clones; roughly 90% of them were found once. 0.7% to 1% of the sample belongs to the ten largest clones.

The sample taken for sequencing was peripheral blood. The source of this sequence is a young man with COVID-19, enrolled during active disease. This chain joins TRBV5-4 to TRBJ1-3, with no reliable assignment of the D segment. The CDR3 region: CASDGYTIYF. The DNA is TGTGCCAGCGACGGGTACACCATATATTTT.